This TCR beta chain was sequenced during a study of technical replicates of blood from a few donors. The protocol was immunoSEQ multiplex PCR, while the TCRdb copy is restricted to in-frame clones and leaves out a portion. The repertoire has 55,000 to 80,000 clones, around 97% of them found once; the top ten carry around 0.2%. J lost 1 base, V lost 9 bases, and 21 bases had no gene match. Germline V gene sequence: CDR1 WSHSY, CDR2 SAAADI. This CDR3 region has 21 residues. This TCR derives from a human donor in good health. Sequencing was carried out using T cells isolated from PBMCs. V usage is TRBV10-2 and J usage is TRBJ1-4; 12 bases fit TRBD1. The CDR3 loop is CASRAGTGGLIPPGTNEKLFF. As DNA, the CDR3 is TGCGCCAGTCGCGCCGGGACAGGGGGCTTGATACCTCCGGGAACTAATGAAAAACTGTTTTTT.